This TCR beta chain stems from a study of post-analysis software for immune sequencing data. Notes on the study in general: Four or five TRBV segments (TRBV5-6, TRBV5-1 and TRBV20-1 among them) occurred more frequently in patients than in controls.

This CDR3 has 14 amino acids. CDR1 is SGHVS and CDR2 is FQNEAQ in the germline V gene. V was shortened by 2 bases and J by 2 bases, with 9 bases between the two germline ends. Comment on this clonotype: The antigen remains undetermined.

Included in the TCR beta cDNA libraries were unique molecular identifiers. A single record per CDR3 protein comes from TCRdb applying MiXCR to the PCR reads. In the table there are 150,000 to 200,000 distinct CDR3 sequences, 30% to 45% of which are singletons. This rearrangement joins TRBV7-8 to TRBJ2-5; no reliable D call. This receptor was obtained from a girl under 18 with multiple sclerosis. The sequencing here drew on blood, taken after autologous hematopoietic stem cell transplantation. The CDR3 DNA is TGTGCCAGCAGCTTAAGGCTAAAACAAGAGACCCAGTACTTC. Translation gives CASSLRLKQETQYF.